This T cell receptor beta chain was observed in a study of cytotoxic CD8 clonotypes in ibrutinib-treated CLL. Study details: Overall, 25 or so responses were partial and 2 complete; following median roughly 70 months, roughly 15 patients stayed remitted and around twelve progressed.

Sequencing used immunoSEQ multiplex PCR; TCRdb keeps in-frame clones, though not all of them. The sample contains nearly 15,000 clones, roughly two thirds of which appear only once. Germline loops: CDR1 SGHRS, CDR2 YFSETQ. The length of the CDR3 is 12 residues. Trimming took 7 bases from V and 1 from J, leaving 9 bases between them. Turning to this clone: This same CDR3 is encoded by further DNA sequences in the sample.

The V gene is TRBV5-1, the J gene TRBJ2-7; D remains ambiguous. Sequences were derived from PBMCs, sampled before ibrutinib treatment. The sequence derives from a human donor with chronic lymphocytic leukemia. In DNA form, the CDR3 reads TGCGCCAGCTCCAGTGGGTCCTACGAGCAGTACTTC. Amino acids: CASSSGSYEQYF.